What follows are 9 T cell receptor beta chains derived from one specimen sequenced in a study of T-cell reconstitution after alpha-beta-depleted transplantation in children. Construction of the TCRbeta library involved unique molecular identifiers. Using its own MiXCR run on the PCR reads, TCRdb lists one record per CDR3 protein. The table records fewer than 750,000 distinct CDR3 sequences, under 30% of them present only once. The sample in question was PBMCs, mostly from graft donor cells, obtained 360 days after TCRalphabeta/CD19-depleted stem cell transplant. The source of these receptors is a boy under two years old who had a stem cell transplant for acute myeloid leukemia, so the T cells may come from the graft donor.

This clonotype was seen repeatedly, ten times or more. The rearrangement joins TRBV20-1 to TRBJ2-5, with TRBD2 matching 8 bases. Germline V gene lookup returns CDR1 DFQATT and CDR2 SNEGSKA (reference sequence). This CDR3 is built from 13 residues. The trim removed 6 bases at V and 3 bases at J, leaving 6 bases unmatched. CDR3 coding DNA: TGCAGTGCCCTAACGGGGGGGGAAGAGACCCAGTACTTC. It translates to CSALTGGEETQYF.

This clonotype was recorded many times. CDR3 loop: CASSLWGVDEQFF. CDR3 DNA: TGTGCCAGCAGTTTATGGGGGGTGGATGAGCAGTTCTTC. This sequence joins TRBV12-3 or TRBV12-4 and TRBJ2-1, with TRBD2 as a possible D gene (6 bases). The CDR3 extends over 13 amino acids. V gave up 2 bases and J gave up 8 bases, with 10 bases separating them.

This clonotype was detected a few times. The V call is TRBV15, the J call TRBJ2-3; D is unclear. The CDR3 length is 13 residues. Trimming took off 4 bases at V and 5 bases at J, with 10 bases between the two ends. Germline CDR1 LNHNV, CDR2 YYDKDF (reference sequence). CDR3 in DNA: TGTGCCACCAGCAAAGAGAGGCTAGATACGCAGTATTTT. It translates to CATSKERLDTQYF.

The chain carries TRBV10-2 and TRBJ2-7; D is possibly TRBD1 or TRBD2 (5 bases each). CDR1 WSHSY and CDR2 SAAADI come from the germline V gene. V was clipped by 5 bases and J by 6 bases, with 17 bases between them. The CDR3 runs 14 residues. CDR3 nucleotides: TGCGCCAGCAGTCGAGTCGGGTCAGGGAGCGAGCAGTACTTC. It encodes CASSRVGSGSEQYF.

The chain employs TRBV29-1 and TRBJ1-1; possibly TRBD1 for D (6 bases). This CDR3 spans 13 amino acids. Trimming removed 3 bases at V and 1 base at J, with 9 bases between. The germline gives CDR1 SQVTM, CDR2 ANQGSEA. In DNA form, the CDR3 reads TGCAGCGTTGAGGGGGCCCCGAACACTGAAGCTTTCTTT. Translating gives CSVEGAPNTEAFF. Full variable domain (rest looked up from reference TRBV29-1 and TRBJ1-1): SAVISQKPSRDICQRGTSLTIQCQVDSQVTMMFWYRQQPGQSLTLIATANQGSEATYESGFVIDKFPISRPNLTFSTLTVSNMSPEDSSIYLCSVEGAPNTEAFFGQGTRLTVV.

V and J are TRBV24-1 and TRBJ2-1; 8 nucleotides agree with TRBD1. V trimming: 3 bases; J trimming: 0 bases; junction bases outside the gene matches: 3. From germline, CDR1 is KGHDR and CDR2 SFDVKD. The CDR3 has 16 residues. The CDR3 DNA sequence: TGTGCCACCAGTGATGACAGGGGCTCCTCCTACAATGAGCAGTTCTTC. This encodes CATSDDRGSSYNEQFF.

The V gene is TRBV5-1, the J gene TRBJ1-1; TRBD1 might be the D (6 bases). This CDR3 has 13 residues. CDR1 SGHRS and CDR2 YFSETQ come from the germline V gene. V shed 7 bases and J shed 6 bases, with 16 bases lying between them. CDR3 sequence: CASGPGQSSEAFF. The CDR3 bases are TGCGCCAGCGGACCCGGACAGTCGTCTGAAGCTTTCTTT.

This clonotype was observed a handful of times. The rearrangement links TRBV6-5 to TRBJ1-4, with TRBD1 identical over 7 bases. This CDR3 contains 14 residues. The germline CDR1 and CDR2 sequences are MNHEY and SVGAGI. V gave up 8 bases and J gave up 8 bases; unmatched junction bases: 11. The DNA for the CDR3 is TGTGCCAGCGTTCAGGCAGGGACAGAGGAAAAACTGTTTTTT. Residues: CASVQAGTEEKLFF.

This clonotype was seen many times. The chain has TRBV12-3 or TRBV12-4 and TRBJ2-1; 12 bases agree with TRBD1. The CDR3 covers 16 residues. V lost 5 bases, J lost 7 bases, and 9 bases stayed unmatched. CDR3 loop: CASSGGTGGAVNEQFF. The CDR3 DNA reads TGTGCCAGCAGTGGGGGGACAGGGGGCGCGGTAAATGAGCAGTTCTTC.